The clone carrying this T cell receptor (beta chain) was found a few times. Its antigen remains unknown. Sequenced material consisted of expressed TCRB transcripts (all of the isolated RNA was reverse transcribed). Deep immunoSEQ sequencing covered naive, central memory and regulatory T cell samples. The protocol was immunoSEQ multiplex PCR, while the TCRdb copy is restricted to in-frame clones and leaves out a portion. This table holds hundreds of thousands of clones, 13% to 15% found once. Central memory, naive, regulatory and stem cell-like memory CD4+ cells were sorted by CD45RO/CCR7/CD25/CD127/CD95/CD27. This sample is part of a study of beta chain features in type 1 diabetes. This CDR3 has 19 amino acids. With V trimmed by 0 bases and J by 2 bases, 13 bases remained unmatched. Germline V gene sequence: CDR1 SGHDT, CDR2 YYEEEE. Study-level points and caveats: TCRB CDR3s from Type 1 diabetes patients were moderately but significantly shorter in all four CD4+ subsets. The study found that naive, central memory and Treg TCRB repertoires appeared more similar in patients than in healthy donors.

The chain is built from TRBV5-6 and TRBJ2-4; 8 bases align to TRBD1. The sample consisted of central memory CD4+ T cells from blood. The TCR comes from a young man in good health. CDR3 DNA sequence: TGTGCCAGCAGCTTGGTATGGGACAGGTCTCAGGGGCCCAAAAACATTCAGTACTTC. Translated, it gives CASSLVWDRSQGPKNIQYF.